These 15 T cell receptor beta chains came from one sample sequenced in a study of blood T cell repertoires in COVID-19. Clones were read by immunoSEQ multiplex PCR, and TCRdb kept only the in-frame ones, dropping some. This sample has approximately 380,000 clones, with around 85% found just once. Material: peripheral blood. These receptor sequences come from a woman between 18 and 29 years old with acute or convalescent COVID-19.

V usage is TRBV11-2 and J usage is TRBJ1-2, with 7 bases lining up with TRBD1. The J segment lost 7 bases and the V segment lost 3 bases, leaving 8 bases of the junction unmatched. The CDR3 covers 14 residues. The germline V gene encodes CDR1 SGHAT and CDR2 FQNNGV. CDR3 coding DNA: TGTGCCAGCAGCTTTATCCGACAGGGAGGTGGCTACACCTTC. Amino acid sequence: CASSFIRQGGGYTF. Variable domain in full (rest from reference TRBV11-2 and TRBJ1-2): EAGVAQSPRYKIIEKRQSVAFWCNPISGHATLYWYQQILGQGPKLLIQFQNNGVVDDSQLPKDRFSAERLKGVDSTLKIQPAKLEDSAVYLCASSFIRQGGGYTFGSGTRLTVV.

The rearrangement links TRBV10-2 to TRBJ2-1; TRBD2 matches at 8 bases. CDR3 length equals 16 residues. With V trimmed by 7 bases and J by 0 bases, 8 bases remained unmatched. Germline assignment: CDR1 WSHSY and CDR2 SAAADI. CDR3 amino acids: CASNPSSGSSYNEQFF. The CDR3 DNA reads TGCGCCAGCAACCCCTCGAGCGGGAGCTCCTACAATGAGCAGTTCTTC.

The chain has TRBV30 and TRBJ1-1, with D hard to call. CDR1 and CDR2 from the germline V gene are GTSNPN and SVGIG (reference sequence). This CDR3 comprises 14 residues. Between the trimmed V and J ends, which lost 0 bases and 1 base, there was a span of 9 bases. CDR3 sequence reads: CAWSVRAGNTEAFF. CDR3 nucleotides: TGTGCCTGGAGTGTAAGGGCGGGGAACACTGAAGCTTTCTTT. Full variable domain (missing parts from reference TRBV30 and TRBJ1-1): SQTIHQWPATLVQPVGSPLSLECTVEGTSNPNLYWYRQAAGRGLQLLFYSVGIGQISSEVPQNLSASRPQDRQFILSSKKLLLSDSGFYLCAWSVRAGNTEAFFGQGTRLTVV.

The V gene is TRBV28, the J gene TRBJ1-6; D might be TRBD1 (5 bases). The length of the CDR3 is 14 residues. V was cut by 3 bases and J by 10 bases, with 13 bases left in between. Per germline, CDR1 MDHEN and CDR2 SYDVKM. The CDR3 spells CASSLVKDNSPLHF. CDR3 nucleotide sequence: TGTGCCAGCAGTTTGGTTAAGGACAACTCACCCCTCCACTTT.

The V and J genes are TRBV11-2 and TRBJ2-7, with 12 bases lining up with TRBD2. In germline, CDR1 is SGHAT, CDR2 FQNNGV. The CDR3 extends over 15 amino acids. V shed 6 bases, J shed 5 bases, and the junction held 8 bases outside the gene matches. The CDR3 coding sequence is TGTGCCAGCAGAAATCTAGCGGGGGGGATCCACGAGCAGTACTTC. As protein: CASRNLAGGIHEQYF.

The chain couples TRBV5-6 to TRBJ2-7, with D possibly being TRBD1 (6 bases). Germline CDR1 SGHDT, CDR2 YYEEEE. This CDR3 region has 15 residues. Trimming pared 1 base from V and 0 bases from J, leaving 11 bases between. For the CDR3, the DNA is TGTGCCAGCAGCTTGACCCTGGGACACTCCTACGAGCAGTACTTC. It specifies CASSLTLGHSYEQYF.

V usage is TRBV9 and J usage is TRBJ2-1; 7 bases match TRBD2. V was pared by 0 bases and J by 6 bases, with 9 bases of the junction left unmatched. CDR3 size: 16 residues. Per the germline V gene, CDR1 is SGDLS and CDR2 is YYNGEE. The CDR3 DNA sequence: TGTGCCAGCAGCGTAGGGGGCGGGAGTCCACTCAATGAGCAGTTCTTC. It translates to CASSVGGGSPLNEQFF.

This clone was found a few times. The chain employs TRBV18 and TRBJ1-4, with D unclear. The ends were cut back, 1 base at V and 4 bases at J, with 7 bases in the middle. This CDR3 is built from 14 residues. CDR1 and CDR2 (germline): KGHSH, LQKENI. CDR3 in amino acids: CASSPRAINEKLFF. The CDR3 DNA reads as TGTGCCAGCTCACCACGGGCTATTAATGAAAAACTGTTTTTT.

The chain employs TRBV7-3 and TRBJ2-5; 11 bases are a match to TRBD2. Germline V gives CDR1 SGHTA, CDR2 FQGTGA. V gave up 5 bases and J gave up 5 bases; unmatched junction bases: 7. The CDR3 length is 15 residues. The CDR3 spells CASSPIAGGWETQYF. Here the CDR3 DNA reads TGTGCCAGCAGCCCTATAGCGGGAGGGTGGGAGACCCAGTACTTC.

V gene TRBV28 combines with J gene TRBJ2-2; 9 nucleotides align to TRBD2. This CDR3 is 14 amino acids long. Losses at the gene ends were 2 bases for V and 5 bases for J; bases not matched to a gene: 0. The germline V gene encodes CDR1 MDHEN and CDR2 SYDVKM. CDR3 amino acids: CASSLLAGTGELFF. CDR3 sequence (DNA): TGTGCCAGCAGTTTACTAGCGGGAACCGGGGAGCTGTTTTTT.

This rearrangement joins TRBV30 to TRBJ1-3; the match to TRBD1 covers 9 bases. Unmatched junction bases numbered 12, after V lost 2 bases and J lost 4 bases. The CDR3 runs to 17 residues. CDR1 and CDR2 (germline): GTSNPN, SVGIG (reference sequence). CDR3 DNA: TGTGCCTGGAGTCTATCCCTACAGGGGGCGCGAGGAAACACCATATATTTT. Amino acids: CAWSLSLQGARGNTIYF.

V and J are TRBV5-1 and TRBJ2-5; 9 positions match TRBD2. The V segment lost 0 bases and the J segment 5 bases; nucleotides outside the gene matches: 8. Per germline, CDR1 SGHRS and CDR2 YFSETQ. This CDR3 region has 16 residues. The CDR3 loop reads CASSLAAAGGPETQYF. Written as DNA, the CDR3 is TGCGCCAGCAGCTTGGCCGCCGCGGGGGGGCCGGAGACCCAGTACTTC.

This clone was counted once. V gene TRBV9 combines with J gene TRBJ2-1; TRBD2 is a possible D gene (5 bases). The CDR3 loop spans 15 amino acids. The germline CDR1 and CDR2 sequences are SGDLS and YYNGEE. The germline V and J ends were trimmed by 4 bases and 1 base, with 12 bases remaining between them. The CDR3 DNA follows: TGTGCCAGCAGCCCTAGCAGCAATTCCTACAATGAGCAGTTCTTC. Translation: CASSPSSNSYNEQFF.

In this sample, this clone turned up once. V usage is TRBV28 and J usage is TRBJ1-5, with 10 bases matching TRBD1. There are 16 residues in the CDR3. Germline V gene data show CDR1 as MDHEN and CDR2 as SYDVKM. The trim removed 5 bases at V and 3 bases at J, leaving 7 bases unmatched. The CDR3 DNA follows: TGTGCCAGCAGTCCCGGACAGGGGGTGTTCAATCAGCCCCAGCATTTT. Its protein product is CASSPGQGVFNQPQHF.

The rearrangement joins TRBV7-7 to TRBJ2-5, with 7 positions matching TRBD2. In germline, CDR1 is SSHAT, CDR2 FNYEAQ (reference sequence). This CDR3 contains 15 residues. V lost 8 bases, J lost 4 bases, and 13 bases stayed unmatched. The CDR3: CASGLSGTTIETQYF. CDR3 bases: TGTGCCAGCGGGCTATCCGGGACTACAATAGAGACCCAGTACTTC.